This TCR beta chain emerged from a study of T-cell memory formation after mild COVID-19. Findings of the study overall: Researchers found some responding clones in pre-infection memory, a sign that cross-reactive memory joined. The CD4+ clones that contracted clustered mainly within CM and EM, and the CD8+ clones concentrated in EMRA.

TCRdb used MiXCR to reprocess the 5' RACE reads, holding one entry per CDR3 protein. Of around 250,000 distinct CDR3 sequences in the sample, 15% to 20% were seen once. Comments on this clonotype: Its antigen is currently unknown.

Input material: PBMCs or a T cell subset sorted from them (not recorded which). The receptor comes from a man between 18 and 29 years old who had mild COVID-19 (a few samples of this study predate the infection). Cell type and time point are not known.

This CDR3 reads CASSVESTLSYEQYF. In DNA, the CDR3 is TGTGCCAGCAGCGTGGAAAGTACTTTGTCCTACGAGCAGTACTTC. The rearrangement uses TRBV5-5 and TRBJ2-7; unclear D gene. Looked up from germline, CDR1 is SGHKS and CDR2 is YYEKEE (reference sequence). This CDR3 spans 15 amino acids. The V and J ends lost 4 bases and 1 base respectively, with 15 bases between them.